This section outlines one T cell receptor beta chain sequence together with its context. Its antigen is not known. This CDR3 contains 11 residues. Germline-derived CDR1 and CDR2 are ENHRY and SYGVKD. Generated by immunoSEQ multiplex PCR, the TCRdb table keeps only in-frame clones and is missing some. The table shows tens of thousands of clones, with 75% to 90% occurring only once. The data belong to a study of chemoradiotherapy in HPV16-positive cancers. About the research overall: Candidate HPV-specific T-cell clones and common TCR motifs came from functional assays in a couple of HPV16-positive patients.

Repertoires were sampled repeatedly during chemoradiotherapy. Study-wide results and limits: Candidate HPV-specific clones and E7-related TCR motifs grew in tumor during treatment.

The TCR originated in a human donor with HPV-associated anogenital cancer. The chain links TRBV10-3 to TRBJ2-1, with D tentatively TRBD2 (6 bases). Sequencing used blood, obtained from a patient who underwent chemoradiotherapy. CDR3 protein: CVSGWRGEQFF. Written as DNA, the CDR3 is TGTGTAAGCGGGTGGCGGGGTGAGCAGTTCTTC.